Described below is a single TCR beta chain sequence and its context. Antigen: not known. The assay was immunoSEQ multiplex PCR, and TCRdb's table has in-frame clones only and misses some. The sample lists around 70,000 clones, about nine tenths occurring once. CDR1 is KGHSH, CDR2 LQKENI, per germline. V shed 3 bases and J 5 bases; nucleotides not matched to a gene: 7. The CDR3 covers 16 residues. The sample is drawn from a study of cytotoxic CD8 clonotypes in ibrutinib-treated CLL. Across the study: Recorded responses included around 24 partial and 2 complete; following median approximately 5.5 years, approximately 15 stayed remitted and roughly twelve progressed. Sequenced samples delivered averages of around 250,000 productive templates and 80,000 to 100,000 productive rearrangements.

General study points: A rise in clonality was seen at ibrutinib response, and a fall back toward baseline was seen at progression. Measured clonality at baseline was greater than in age-matched healthy donors and tracked with circulating CD8+ T-cell counts.

The gene calls are TRBV18 and TRBJ1-4; 9 nucleotides align to TRBD1. The sequence derives from a human donor with chronic lymphocytic leukemia. The sample here was PBMCs, taken after 12 months of ibrutinib treatment. The CDR3 loop reads CASSPQSGTGNEKLFF. The CDR3 region has the DNA TGTGCCAGCTCACCGCAATCCGGGACAGGGAATGAAAAACTGTTTTTT.